What follows describes a single T cell receptor beta chain. The data originate from a study of OX40 agonist ivuxolimab in advanced cancers. Study background: Ivuxolimab was delivered to patients intravenously every 2 weeks at doses spanning 0.01 to 10 mg/kg.

Any history of autoimmune disease or systemic immunosuppression disqualified patients. The CDR3 is 16 residues long. CDR1 SGHRS and CDR2 YFSETQ come from the germline V gene. Between the trimmed V and J ends, which lost 4 bases and 8 bases, there was a span of 22 bases. TCRdb keeps only in-frame clones here, not all; method: immunoSEQ multiplex PCR. The sample has tens of thousands of clones, approximately 87% seen once. The chain recombines TRBV5-1 with TRBJ2-1; D is possibly TRBD2 (7 bases). The sample here was CD4+ or CD8+ T cells sorted from blood, taken in a trial of the OX40 agonist ivuxolimab. The sequence derives from an adult with an advanced solid tumor such as melanoma, head and neck, liver or kidney cancer. The CDR3 sequence is CASSPSGAGVSYEQFF. The CDR3 DNA reads as TGCGCCAGCAGCCCAAGCGGGGCAGGGGTTTCTTATGAGCAGTTCTTC.